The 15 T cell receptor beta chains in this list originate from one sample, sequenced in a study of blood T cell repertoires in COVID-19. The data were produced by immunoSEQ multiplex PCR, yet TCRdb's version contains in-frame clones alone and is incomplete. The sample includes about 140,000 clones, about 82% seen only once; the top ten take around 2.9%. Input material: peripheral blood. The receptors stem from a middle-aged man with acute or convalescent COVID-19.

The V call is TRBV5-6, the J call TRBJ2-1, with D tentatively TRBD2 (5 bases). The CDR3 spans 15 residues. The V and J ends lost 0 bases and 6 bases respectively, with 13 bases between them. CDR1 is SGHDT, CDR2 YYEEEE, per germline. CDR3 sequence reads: CASSLVTGDVNEQFF. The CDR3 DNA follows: TGTGCCAGCAGCTTGGTGACCGGGGATGTCAATGAGCAGTTCTTC.

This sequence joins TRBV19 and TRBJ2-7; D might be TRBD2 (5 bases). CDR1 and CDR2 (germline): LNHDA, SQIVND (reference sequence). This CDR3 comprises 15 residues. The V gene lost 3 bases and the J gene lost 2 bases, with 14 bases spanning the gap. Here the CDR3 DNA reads TGTGCCAGTAGTATGGGCGGGCCGCCAGCCTACGAGCAGTACTTC. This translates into CASSMGGPPAYEQYF.

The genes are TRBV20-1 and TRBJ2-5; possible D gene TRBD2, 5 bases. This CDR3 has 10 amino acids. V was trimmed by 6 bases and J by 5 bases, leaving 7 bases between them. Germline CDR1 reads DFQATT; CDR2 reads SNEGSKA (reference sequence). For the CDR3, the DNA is TGCAGTGCCAGGAGGGAGACCCAGTACTTC. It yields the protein CSARRETQYF.

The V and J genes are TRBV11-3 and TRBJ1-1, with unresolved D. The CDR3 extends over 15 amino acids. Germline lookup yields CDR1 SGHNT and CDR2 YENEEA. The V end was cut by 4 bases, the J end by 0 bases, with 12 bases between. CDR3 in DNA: TGTGCCAGCAGCTATGTCGGGCGGGTGAACACTGAAGCTTTCTTT. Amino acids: CASSYVGRVNTEAFF.

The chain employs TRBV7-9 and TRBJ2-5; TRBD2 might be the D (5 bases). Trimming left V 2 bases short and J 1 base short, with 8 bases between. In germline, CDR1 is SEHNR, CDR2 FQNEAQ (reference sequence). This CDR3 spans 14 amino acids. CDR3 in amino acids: CASSLSSVQETQYF. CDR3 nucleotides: TGTGCCAGCAGCTTAAGTAGCGTCCAAGAGACCCAGTACTTC.

In DNA form, the CDR3 reads TGTGCCAGCAGCTCCGGGACTAGCGGGAGGGCCAATACGCAGTATTTT. Its translation is CASSSGTSGRANTQYF. The chain carries TRBV5-4 and TRBJ2-3, with 16 nucleotides matching TRBD2. V was pared by 3 bases and J by 7 bases, with 5 bases of the junction left unmatched. This CDR3 comprises 16 residues. From germline, CDR1 is SGHNT and CDR2 YYREEE (reference sequence).

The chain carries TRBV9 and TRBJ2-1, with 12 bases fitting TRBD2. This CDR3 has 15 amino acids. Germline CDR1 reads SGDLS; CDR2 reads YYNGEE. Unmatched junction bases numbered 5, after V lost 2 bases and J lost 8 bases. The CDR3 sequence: CASSVSSGGADEQFF. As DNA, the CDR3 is TGTGCCAGCAGCGTGTCTAGCGGGGGGGCCGATGAGCAGTTCTTC.

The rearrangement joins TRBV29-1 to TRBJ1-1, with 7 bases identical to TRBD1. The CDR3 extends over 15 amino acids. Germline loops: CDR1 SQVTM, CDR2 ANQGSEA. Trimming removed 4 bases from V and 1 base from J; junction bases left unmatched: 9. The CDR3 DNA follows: TGCAGCGTTGTAGGGGGCGCCGGACCGAACACTGAAGCTTTCTTT. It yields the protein CSVVGGAGPNTEAFF.

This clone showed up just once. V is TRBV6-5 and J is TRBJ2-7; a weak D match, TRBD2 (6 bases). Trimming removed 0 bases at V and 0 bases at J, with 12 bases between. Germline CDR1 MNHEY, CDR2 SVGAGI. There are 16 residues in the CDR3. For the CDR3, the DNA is TGTGCCAGCAGTTACTCACCCGCGGGAACCTCCTACGAGCAGTACTTC. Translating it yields CASSYSPAGTSYEQYF.

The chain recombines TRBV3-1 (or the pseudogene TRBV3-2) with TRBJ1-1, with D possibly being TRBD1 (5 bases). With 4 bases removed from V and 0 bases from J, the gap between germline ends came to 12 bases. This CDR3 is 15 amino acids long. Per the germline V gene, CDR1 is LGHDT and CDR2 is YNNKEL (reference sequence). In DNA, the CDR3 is TGTGCCAGCAGCCCACGGCGGGGGATGAACACTGAAGCTTTCTTT. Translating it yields CASSPRRGMNTEAFF.

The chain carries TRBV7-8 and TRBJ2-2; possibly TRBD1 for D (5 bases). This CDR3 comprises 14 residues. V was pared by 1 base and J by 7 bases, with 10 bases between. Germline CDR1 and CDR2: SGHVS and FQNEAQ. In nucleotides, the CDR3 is TGTGCCAGCAGCTTAGTCAGGGTTGGCGGGGAGCTGTTTTTT. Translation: CASSLVRVGGELFF.

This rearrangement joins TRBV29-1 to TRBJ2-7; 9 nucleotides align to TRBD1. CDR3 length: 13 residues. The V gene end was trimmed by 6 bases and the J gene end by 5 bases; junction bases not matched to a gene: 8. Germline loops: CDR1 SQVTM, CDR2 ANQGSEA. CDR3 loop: CSVERDRDHEQYF. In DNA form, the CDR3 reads TGCAGCGTAGAACGGGACAGGGATCACGAGCAGTACTTC.

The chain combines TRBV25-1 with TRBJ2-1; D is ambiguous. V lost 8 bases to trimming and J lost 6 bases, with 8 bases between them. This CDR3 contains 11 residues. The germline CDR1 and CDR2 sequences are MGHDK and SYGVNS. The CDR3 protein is CASETVNEQFF. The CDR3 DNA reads TGTGCCAGCGAAACAGTCAATGAGCAGTTCTTC.

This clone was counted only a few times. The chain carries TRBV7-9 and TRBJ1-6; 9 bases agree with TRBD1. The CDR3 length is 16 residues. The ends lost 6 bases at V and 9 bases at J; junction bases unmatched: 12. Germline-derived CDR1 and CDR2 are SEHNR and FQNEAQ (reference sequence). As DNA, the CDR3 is TGTGCCAGCAGTTCACCCTGGACAGGGGACTTTTCACCCCTCCACTTT. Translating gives CASSSPWTGDFSPLHF.

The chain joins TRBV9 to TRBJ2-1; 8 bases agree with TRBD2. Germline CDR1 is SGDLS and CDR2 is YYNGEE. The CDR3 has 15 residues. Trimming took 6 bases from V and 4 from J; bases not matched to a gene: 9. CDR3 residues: CASNNGLASYNEQFF. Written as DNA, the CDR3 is TGTGCCAGCAACAACGGACTAGCTTCTTACAATGAGCAGTTCTTC. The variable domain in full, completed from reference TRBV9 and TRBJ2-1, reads DSGVTQTPKHLITATGQRVTLRCSPRSGDLSVYWYQQSLDQGLQFLIQYYNGEERAKGNILERFSAQQFPDLHSELNLSSLELGDSALYFCASNNGLASYNEQFFGPGTRLTVL.